The clone carrying this T cell receptor beta chain was seen many times. Its antigen is unknown. The record originates from a study of CD8 T cells in ankylosing spondylitis. Study outcomes and limitations: Those disease-linked clones were CD8+; they were also relatively rare in peripheral blood. According to the report, clones linked to the disease were significantly enriched in matched synovial fluid samples taken from ankylosing spondylitis patients.

Trimming removed 1 base at V and 0 bases at J, with 10 bases between. The CDR3 runs to 15 residues. Germline values: CDR1 LGHNA, CDR2 YSLEER. Libraries for TCR beta were made by quantitative 5'-RACE with molecular barcodes. TCRdb itself ran the 5' RACE reads through MiXCR, one entry per CDR3 protein. The sample lists a few hundred thousand distinct CDR3 sequences, under 14% occurring once. The sequencing input was blood, either unsorted or a sorted T cell fraction (not recorded which). The chain combines TRBV4-3 with TRBJ2-7; no definite D call. This clonotype was obtained from a female donor with ankylosing spondylitis or in good health (not recorded which). The CDR3 region is CASSQAGLSSYEQYF. CDR3 in DNA: TGCGCCAGCAGCCAAGCGGGCTTAAGCTCCTACGAGCAGTACTTC.